This record concerns one T cell receptor beta chain sequence. Using immunoSEQ multiplex PCR, the repertoire was profiled, and TCRdb retains in-frame clones only, with some absent. The sample has 50,000 to 70,000 clones, 70% to 90% seen once. The length of the CDR3 is 12 residues. With 3 bases removed from V and 4 bases from J, the gap between germline ends came to 9 bases. CDR1 and CDR2 (germline): SQVTM, ANQGSEA. This specimen belongs to a study of technical replicates of blood from a few donors. The receptor was derived from a human donor in good health. Some clones in this sample may be carry-over from other donors' samples. The V and J genes are TRBV29-1 and TRBJ1-2; TRBD1 might be the D (5 bases). Sequenced input: PBMCs. The CDR3 DNA reads TGCAGCGTTGACGAAGGGGTCTATGGCTACACCTTC. It is translated as CSVDEGVYGYTF.